This T cell receptor (beta chain) is drawn from a study of blood T cell repertoires in COVID-19. Study-level background: Acute and convalescent COVID-19 specimens originated in the United States, Italy and Spain. The analysed material was cDNA or gDNA that came from T cells, B-cell-depleted T cells, or PBMCs.

Grouping used clinical history reported by participants in a survey and questionnaire. The CDR3 sequence is 14 residues long. The V gene end was trimmed by 5 bases and the J gene end by 5 bases; junction bases not matched to a gene: 8. Germline CDR1 reads LGHDT; CDR2 reads YNNKEL (reference sequence). Using immunoSEQ multiplex PCR, the repertoire was profiled, and TCRdb retains in-frame clones only, with some absent. The top ten clones hold approximately 1.2% of a sample with around 370,000 clones, more than 75% of them seen once. Material for sequencing was PBMCs or T cells enriched from blood (not recorded which). The chain uses TRBV3-1 (or the pseudogene TRBV3-2) and TRBJ1-1, with 7 nucleotides matching TRBD1. The TCR was taken from a woman between 18 and 30 years old who had recovered from COVID-19. CDR3: CASSSLDRRTEAFF. CDR3 bases: TGTGCCAGCAGCTCTTTGGACAGGCGGACTGAAGCTTTCTTT.